A selection of T cell receptor beta chains follows, all from one sample in a study of blood T cell repertoires in COVID-19. The assay was immunoSEQ multiplex PCR, and TCRdb's table has in-frame clones only and misses some. The sample lists some 300,000 clones; roughly 87% were seen once. The sequenced material came from PBMCs or T cells enriched from blood (not recorded which). Source of these receptors: a woman aged 25 to 39 who had recovered from COVID-19. The CDR3 runs from the conserved cysteine through the conserved F or W. A D gene is named only where the DNA matches it firmly. Rows may omit the clone size; those that give it use once, few, many or a size class.

D gene	J gene	V gene	clone size	CDR3 protein	CDR3 DNA
TRBD2	TRBJ2-3	TRBV7-8	-	CASTVEGAGTMYTQYF	TGTGCCAGCACCGTAGAAGGGGCAGGGACTATGTATACGCAGTATTTT
-	TRBJ1-3	TRBV6-1	-	CASSDPGWNTIYF	TGTGCCAGCAGTGACCCCGGTTGGAACACCATATATTTT
-	TRBJ1-5	TRBV29-1	once	CSVRSGLNQPQHF	TGCAGCGTGCGTTCGGGGTTGAATCAGCCCCAGCATTTT
TRBD1	TRBJ1-4	TRBV4-1	-	CASSPGHRGRMSNEKLFF	TGCGCCAGCAGTCCCGGTCACAGGGGGCGCATGTCTAATGAAAAACTGTTTTTT
-	TRBJ2-5	TRBV7-8	-	CASSPRGGAETQYF	TGTGCCAGCAGCCCCCGAGGGGGGGCTGAGACCCAGTACTTC
-	TRBJ2-7	TRBV6-6	-	CASFLSPELPREQYF	TGTGCCAGCTTCCTATCCCCGGAGCTCCCGAGGGAGCAGTACTTC
TRBD1	TRBJ1-6	TRBV5-8	-	CASSLPGQGNSPLHF	TGTGCCAGCAGCTTGCCGGGACAGGGCAATTCACCCCTCCACTTT
TRBD1	TRBJ2-3	TRBV6-2/TRBV6-3	-	CASSYSIWDRTTDTQYF	TGTGCCAGCAGTTACTCGATTTGGGACAGGACCACAGATACGCAGTATTTT
TRBD1	TRBJ1-6	TRBV4-3	-	CASSQEMQGAPNSPLHF	TGCGCCAGCAGCCAAGAGATGCAGGGGGCACCTAATTCACCCCTCCACTTT
TRBD1	TRBJ1-1	TRBV29-1	-	CSVYFRDRGTEAFF	TGCAGCGTCTACTTCCGGGACAGGGGAACTGAAGCTTTCTTT
TRBD1	TRBJ2-1	TRBV18	-	CASSPRLGQGSLDEQFF	TGTGCCAGCTCACCAAGGCTAGGACAGGGGTCCCTAGATGAGCAGTTCTTC
-	TRBJ2-2	TRBV19	-	CASSIKGAGTGELFF	TGTGCCAGTAGTATAAAGGGGGCGGGAACCGGGGAGCTGTTTTTT
TRBD2	TRBJ2-5	TRBV29-1	-	CSAKTSGGPQETQYF	TGCAGCGCCAAGACTAGCGGGGGACCCCAAGAGACCCAGTACTTC
TRBD1	TRBJ2-2	TRBV5-4	-	CASSSLPGQGGTGELFF	TGTGCCAGCAGCTCGCTACCGGGACAGGGGGGCACCGGGGAGCTGTTTTTT
-	TRBJ1-5	TRBV28	-	CASRNRGTAVDQPQHF	TGTGCCAGCAGAAATAGGGGCACGGCGGTCGATCAGCCCCAGCATTTT
TRBD1	TRBJ2-1	TRBV5-1	-	CASSLAQGALRYNEQFF	TGCGCCAGCAGCTTGGCACAGGGGGCCCTCCGGTACAATGAGCAGTTCTTC
-	TRBJ1-1	TRBV5-1	-	CASSLARMGLLNTEAFF	TGCGCCAGCAGCTTGGCCAGGATGGGACTGTTGAACACTGAAGCTTTCTTT
-	TRBJ2-7	TRBV9	-	CASSEQQWTYEQYF	TGTGCCAGCAGCGAACAGCAATGGACCTACGAGCAGTACTTC
TRBD1	TRBJ1-5	TRBV10-2	-	CASSEDRVVQPQHF	TGCGCCAGCAGTGAGGACAGGGTCGTACAGCCCCAGCATTTT
TRBD1	TRBJ2-2	TRBV9	few	CASSDLGTGAFGELFF	TGTGCCAGCAGCGACCTCGGGACAGGGGCTTTCGGGGAGCTGTTTTTT
TRBD2	TRBJ2-5	TRBV6-5	once	CASSSRTSGREETQYF	TGTGCCAGCAGTTCTCGGACTAGCGGACGGGAGGAGACCCAGTACTTC
TRBD1	TRBJ2-7	TRBV9	-	CASSVGTGGTYEQYF	TGTGCCAGCAGCGTAGGGACAGGGGGAACCTACGAGCAGTACTTC
TRBD2	TRBJ2-2	TRBV3-1/TRBV3-2	-	CASSQDPLAGFGELFF	TGTGCCAGCAGCCAAGACCCATTAGCGGGCTTCGGGGAGCTGTTTTTT
-	TRBJ1-5	TRBV6-2/TRBV6-3	once	CASSGQRNSNQPQHF	TGTGCCAGCAGCGGACAGAGAAATAGCAATCAGCCCCAGCATTTT
-	TRBJ1-2	TRBV28	once	CASSGGTHGYTF	TGTGCCAGCAGCGGGGGGACCCATGGCTACACCTTC
TRBD1	TRBJ2-5	TRBV11-3	-	CASSRTGGEETQYF	TGTGCCAGCAGCCGAACAGGGGGAGAAGAGACCCAGTACTTC
-	TRBJ2-6	TRBV5-6	-	CASSLVRRLTGANVLTF	TGTGCCAGCAGCTTGGTTCGTCGGTTAACTGGGGCCAACGTCCTGACTTTC
-	TRBJ2-5	TRBV5-8	-	CASSLLETQYF	TGTGCCAGCAGCTTGCTCGAGACCCAGTACTTC
TRBD2	TRBJ2-2	TRBV10-3	-	CAISEAASGGVGELFF	TGTGCCATCAGTGAAGCGGCTAGCGGGGGGGTTGGGGAGCTGTTTTTT
-	TRBJ1-6	TRBV12-5	-	CASGLVGAYNSPLHF	TGTGCTAGTGGTTTGGTAGGAGCGTATAATTCACCCCTCCACTTT
-	TRBJ2-5	TRBV3-1/TRBV3-2	once	CASSRLDGGETQYF	TGTGCCAGCAGCCGACTAGACGGAGGAGAGACCCAGTACTTC
TRBD1	TRBJ1-4	TRBV5-5	-	CASSTGQDEKLFF	TGTGCCAGCAGCACGGGACAGGATGAAAAACTGTTTTTT
-	TRBJ2-7	TRBV4-1	-	CASSQGLSYEQYF	TGCGCCAGCAGCCAAGGACTCTCCTACGAGCAGTACTTC
-	TRBJ1-5	TRBV28	-	CASSLGRVPLSNQPQHF	TGTGCCAGCAGTTTAGGCCGGGTCCCCCTTAGCAATCAGCCCCAGCATTTT
-	TRBJ2-2	TRBV27	few	CASSYAASGELFF	TGTGCCAGCAGTTATGCGGCGTCCGGGGAGCTGTTTTTT
-	TRBJ1-2	TRBV5-1	-	CASSLGSVWSYGYTF	TGCGCCAGCAGCTTGGGGAGCGTTTGGTCCTATGGCTACACCTTC
TRBD1	TRBJ1-2	TRBV18	-	CASSRGQAPNYGYTF	TGTGCCAGCTCCCGCGGACAGGCTCCTAACTATGGCTACACCTTC
-	TRBJ2-7	TRBV10-2	-	CASSAGQSLLPYEQYF	TGCGCCAGCAGTGCTGGACAGTCCTTGCTTCCCTACGAGCAGTACTTC
TRBD1	TRBJ2-1	TRBV28	-	CASRSTGGGYEQFF	TGTGCCAGCAGGTCCACAGGGGGCGGATATGAGCAGTTCTTC
TRBD1	TRBJ2-5	TRBV15	-	CATSVRTGGKETQYF	TGTGCCACCAGCGTCCGGACAGGGGGCAAAGAGACCCAGTACTTC
TRBD2	TRBJ2-1	TRBV19	-	CASSIPGLTYNEQFF	TGTGCCAGTAGTATCCCGGGACTAACCTACAATGAGCAGTTCTTC
-	TRBJ2-7	TRBV9	-	CASSVGGSYEQYF	TGTGCCAGCAGCGTAGGCGGAAGCTACGAGCAGTACTTC
-	TRBJ1-1	TRBV28	once	CASTRGGMNTEAFF	TGTGCCAGCACTCGGGGGGGAATGAACACTGAAGCTTTCTTT
TRBD2	TRBJ2-5	TRBV28	-	CASSLEGGLGRETQYF	TGTGCCAGCAGTTTAGAGGGCGGACTAGGGAGGGAGACCCAGTACTTC
-	TRBJ2-7	TRBV7-8	once	CASSPSLYEQYF	TGTGCCAGCAGCCCTAGCCTCTACGAGCAGTACTTC
TRBD1	TRBJ2-3	TRBV5-1	-	CASSLEKGAADTQYF	TGCGCCAGCAGCTTGGAAAAGGGGGCGGCAGATACGCAGTATTTT
TRBD1	TRBJ1-1	TRBV3-1/TRBV3-2	-	CASSLRGQGGTEAFF	TGTGCCAGCAGCCTAAGGGGACAGGGAGGGACTGAAGCTTTCTTT
TRBD1	TRBJ1-6	TRBV7-2	-	CASSPRSGTGPLNSPLHF	TGTGCCAGCAGCCCACGTTCCGGGACAGGCCCCCTTAATTCACCCCTCCACTTT
-	TRBJ1-4	TRBV6-4	-	CASSEILDPSLDLF	TGTGCCAGCAGTGAAATTCTAGACCCGAGCTTAGACCTTTTT
TRBD1	TRBJ1-5	TRBV6-1	-	CASSDRGRDQPQHF	TGTGCCAGCAGTGACAGGGGGCGAGATCAGCCCCAGCATTTT
-	TRBJ2-7	TRBV30	-	CAWSVLVQGEQYF	TGTGCCTGGAGTGTACTGGTGCAGGGGGAGCAGTACTTC
-	TRBJ2-3	TRBV5-1	-	CASSLGQTADTQYF	TGCGCCAGCAGCTTAGGACAGACGGCAGATACGCAGTATTTT
TRBD1	TRBJ2-2	TRBV5-1	-	CASTSGQGQPNTGELFF	TGCGCCAGCACTTCGGGACAGGGGCAACCGAACACCGGGGAGCTGTTTTTT
TRBD1	TRBJ1-2	TRBV28	-	CASSSPGGGGYGYTF	TGTGCCAGCAGCTCACCAGGGGGCGGAGGATATGGCTACACCTTC
TRBD2	TRBJ2-5	TRBV4-1	-	CASSRSGGGGTQYF	TGCGCCAGCAGCCGTAGCGGGGGGGGCGGGACCCAGTACTTC
TRBD1	TRBJ1-1	TRBV6-6	-	CASRGGQAGTEAFF	TGTGCCAGCAGGGGGGGACAGGCGGGCACTGAAGCTTTCTTT